This entry describes one T cell receptor beta chain. This clone has a handful of counts. Its antigen has not been determined. No much larger clone is present one base from it, and per-base qualities are unavailable. In total, about 650 healthy bone marrow donors made up the cohort. At the time of sampling, all cohort members were nominally healthy, though unrecorded immune exposures were likely present. The donor was CMV seronegative and belonged to the group of over 350 seronegative cohort members. Every donor gave a peripheral blood sample, and the peripheral blood mononuclear cells from that sample were used for TCR beta sequencing. The Qiagen DNeasy Blood Extraction Kit was used to extract genomic DNA from the blood cell samples. This record belongs to a study of cytomegalovirus exposure and HLA in healthy donors (dated by TCRdb to 2016 to 2017). Background for the entire study: According to an earlier analysis of several hundred of the donors, about 179 million T cells yielded some 120 million unique TCR beta sequences and approximately 300 Gb of sequence data. In a later analysis, previously published TCR beta repertoires from 600 to 850 donors were re-analyzed and high-resolution HLA genotyping was added so that TCR occurrence patterns could be studied. Every repertoire in the discovery cohort had been generated on one and the same sequencing platform. HLA typing included class I and class II loci at four-digit resolution. An early release covering roughly 640 HLA-typed donors comprised roughly 300 gigabases of sequencing data and roughly 86 million unique TCR sequences. The T cell repertoires of 666 subjects were profiled by immunosequencing and related to cytomegalovirus serostatus. Typing coverage varied by locus: roughly 629-630 donors for A, B, C, DRB1 and DQB1; around 560 for DQA1; around 610 for DPA1; approximately 450 for DPB1. In addition to the first cohort of around 670 subjects, a separate validation cohort of 120 different subjects was used. To decide whether each TCR beta V gene segment behaved as functional or pseudogenic, an earlier analysis of fewer than 750 of the donors relied on high-throughput TCR beta sequencing. The genetic ancestry cluster associated with self-reported Caucasian donors included 81% of the roughly 410 genotyped donors. To predict cytomegalovirus infection status, the study brought together high-throughput TCR immunosequencing, statistical association of individual TCRs with disease status, and machine learning. Across some 400 genotyped donors of the cohort, an average of roughly 230,000 unique TCR beta nucleotide sequences per donor were sequenced, and roughly 20% of those sequences were non-productive. Donor age, sex, ethnicity and CMV serostatus were collected together with the repertoire data. The aim of the study was to test whether cataloging public T cell receptors could identify signatures of past pathogen exposure. In a later genetic analysis, genome-wide SNP genotypes for about 55% of the roughly 670 donors were used, and that subset was treated as a discovery cohort. In the later analysis, no new phenotypic data were used to find candidate immune exposures; instead, reliance was placed on TCR beta sequences and their occurrence across donors. Five DR-DQ haplotypes were handled as single units for association and clustering, since linkage in the cohort was strong. Study-level results and caveats: An earlier analysis of around 600 of the donors showed that most TCR beta V segments appeared in productive rearrangements either about 87% or about 30% of the time, which broadly matched IMGT annotations. A later analysis found that HLA-associated TCR beta chains were more clonally expanded and had lower generation probabilities than equally common non-associated chains. A group of highly shared sequence variants was considered likely to be a technical artifact of the sequencing pipeline. Sequencing depth was assumed to be roughly uniform across donors in the presence/absence analyses, though that assumption may not hold. This cohort had only TCR beta chains sequenced, and the lack of alpha or paired-chain data limited which features could be detected. In vitro tests confirmed that a few of the cytomegalovirus-associated TCR beta chains recognize cytomegalovirus antigens. CMV serostatus was the only immune exposure information available for the cohort. The authors suggested that the approach could potentially be generalized to other disease states and immunological phenotypes. Cytomegalovirus status was reported to be diagnosed by the classifier with high specificity and sensitivity in both the original and validation cohorts. The earlier analysis of some 560 of the donors excluded some 15 rarely observed V segments, including chromosome 9 orphons, because counts were too low. While some public TCRs were present in many individuals, most TCR sequences turned up only very rarely across donors. Strong co-occurrence of HLA alleles, especially DR and DQ, made assigning TCR associations to individual alleles difficult. According to a later analysis, TCR association rates differed among HLA loci, with DRB1 alleles showing the most associated TCRs and HLA-C alleles showing the fewest. In a later analysis, around 17,000 TCR beta sequences were associated with specific HLA alleles at a false discovery rate of 0.05. According to a later genetic analysis, donors in an Asian-associated ancestry cluster had fewer N-insertions in productive TCRs than the roughly 700-donor mean. According to a later analysis, most CMV-associated TCR beta chains appeared to be HLA-restricted, and the HLA associations seemed to be driven largely by CMV exposure. Correlated functional status among segregating V segments might be attributable to linkage disequilibrium, but an unknown experimental factor could not be ruled out. A further reported finding was that TCR beta sequences accurately predicted the HLA-A and HLA-B alleles for most subjects in the first cohort. In a later genetic analysis, a missense DCLRE1C variant was associated with V-gene and J-gene trimming of TCR beta chains, and the association was replicated in an independent cohort. The study gave a list of 150 to 200 TCR beta chains associated with cytomegalovirus. Because HLA typing was missing for some donors at each locus, association tests included only the typed subset. Several of the top co-occurrence clusters appeared to be linked to parvovirus B19, influenza, CMV and Epstein-Barr virus, according to a later analysis. The 87-base-pair reads could not distinguish some IMGT-functional V segments, including TRBV6-2 and TRBV6-3, so those segments were excluded.

The method was the immunoSEQ multiplex PCR assay. For the multiplex PCR, a mixture combining 60 forward primers for TCR Vbeta segments and 13 reverse primers for TCR Jbeta segments was used. Amplification of the CDR3 region of rearranged TCR beta genes was performed with a multiplex PCR assay on genomic DNA. The amplified TCR beta libraries were sequenced on the Illumina HiSeq System as 87-base-pair reads. As for the authors' bioinformatics: A later analysis tallied roughly 76 million unique TCR beta chains across the approximately 670 repertoires, and approximately 12 million of those chains were shared by two or more donors. Raw reads were error-corrected and collapsed into unique sequences with a nearest-neighbor algorithm that merged closely related sequences to remove PCR and sequencing errors. Alignment of CDR3 sequences to IMGT reference sequences was used to assign V, D and J gene segments. For a sequence to be retained, at least a six-nucleotide match to both a V gene segment and a J gene segment was required. A rearrangement was called productive if the CDR3 had no stop codons and remained in frame with V and J, and every other rearrangement was called non-productive. CDR3 was defined by IMGT convention, running from the second conserved V-encoded cysteine to the conserved J-encoded phenylalanine. The earlier analysis of around 640 of the donors excluded sequences that lacked an unambiguous match to a single V gene segment. In an earlier analysis of several hundred of the donors, V segments were called functional above 56.7% productive rearrangements and were called segregating when the between-donor standard deviation exceeded 5%. A statistical classification framework was built to diagnose cytomegalovirus status from the catalog of TCR beta chain sequences. In a later analysis, V and J genes were assigned by comparing TCR nucleotide sequences against IMGT/GENE-DB human TR gene sequences. A later analysis assigned CDR3 sequences and most-parsimonious VDJ recombination scenarios with the TCRdist pipeline. In a later analysis, each TCR beta chain was defined by its CDR3 amino acid sequence together with its V-gene family, and reads lacking a unique V-gene family were excluded. To address suspected cross-contamination and a sequencing artifact, a later analysis removed several hundred highly shared, low-generation-probability nucleotide sequences. In a later analysis, a clonal expansion index was calculated for each public chain from normalized within-repertoire ranks of inferred template counts. Generation probabilities in a later analysis came from a VDJ recombination model fitted to out-of-frame rearrangements, and those results were checked against IGoR. Hypergeometric tests were used in a later analysis to score TCR-TCR, TCR-HLA and TCR-CMV co-occurrence, with a repertoire-size bias correction applied to the TCR pairs. A later analysis estimated false discovery rates by permuting HLA or CMV assignments 20 times. In a later analysis, co-occurring TCRs were grouped using DBSCAN, and TCRdist sequence similarity was added for clustering within HLA-allele-positive subsets. Co-occurrence clustering excluded repertoires with fewer than 30,000 or more than 120,000 public chains, plus five with anomalous nucleotide sharing. Held by TCRdb, this immuneACCESS table contains in-frame sequences only and omits some clones. Under half of the omission traces to an unresolved V gene where checked; the cause of the rest is unknown. That table furnishes V, J and clone size, whereas the DNA furnished D and trimming. Here the sample has nearly 110,000 clones; roughly 80% occur a single time. In total, the top ten clones hold about 2.3% of the sample.

CDR1 and CDR2, per the germline V gene, are MNHNS and SASEGT. Including cysteine and phenylalanine, the CDR3 has 14 amino acids. Of the read, only the CDR3 DNA is kept; its 42 bases are in frame from base 1. At the junction V is shortened by 8 bases and J by 4 bases; bases outside the gene matches: 7. The sequence derives from a man in his thirties or forties in good health and CMV-seronegative. The receptor chain draws on TRBV6-1 and TRBJ1-4; 7 central bases correspond to TRBD1. The sequenced material came from PBMCs. This receptor has the CDR3 CASEPGQSNEKLFF. The sequenced DNA is TGTGCCAGCGAACCGGGACAGAGTAATGAAAAACTGTTTTTT.